These T cell receptor beta chains were read from a single sample in a study of cytomegalovirus exposure and HLA in healthy donors. Profiled with immunoSEQ multiplex PCR; TCRdb holds only in-frame clones, not every one. The table lists 150,000 or so clones. Sequencing was performed on PBMCs. Source of these receptors: a woman aged 45-65 years in good health and CMV-seronegative. The CDR3 runs from the conserved cysteine through the conserved F or W. Fields, in order: CDR3 length, V gene, CDR3 protein.

15	TRBV27	CASSLKTSGYYEQYF
11	TRBV7-6	CASSPQETQYF
14	TRBV11-2	CASSPYGQGYTIYF
12	TRBV19	CASSINRGLQFF
13	TRBV7-2	CASSLGASEKLFF
14	TRBV12-5	CASGLIPLERGYTF
14	TRBV9	CASSVAMDTYEQYF
14	TRBV7-2	CASSSGLDVDTQYF
14	TRBV9	CASSPAGRGTEAFF
16	TRBV7-3	CASGGASGGSTDTQYF
15	TRBV18	CASSPGTGGNTEAFF
15	TRBV5-1	CASSLDRVSGNTIYF
17	TRBV5-1	CASSPEVGLAGNNEQFF
13	TRBV10-3	CAISGQTDYEQYF
13	TRBV21-1	CASSWRQEETQYF
14	TRBV28	CASRFRGFSGGYTF
16	TRBV28	CASSPYSGSPYNEQFF
14	TRBV28	CASSSTGSSYEQYF
14	TRBV7-7	CASSTGLTQETQYF
13	TRBV30	CAWSVAGTDTQYF
15	TRBV4-2	CASSRPAGANTEAFF
15	TRBV9	CASSVVGRDYNEQFF
13	TRBV13	CASMDRNNYEQYF
16	TRBV4-1	CASSQDVGQPGGTQYF
13	TRBV4-2	CASSQDGVGGAFF
17	TRBV7-9	CASTRGGQGATMGEQYF
15	TRBV19	CASSIAAGETDTQYF
15	TRBV11-3	CASSRGGLVTDTQYF
14	TRBV6-5	CASSSDRPNEKLFF
14	TRBV27	CASSDQERAEEQFF
15	TRBV5-8	CASSPQGINGNTIYF
17	TRBV10-3	CAISVGGLFAGGYEQYF
14	TRBV4-1	CASSQTDRAHEQYF
14	TRBV6-7	CASSYRDRQETQYF
15	TRBV19	CASSFETGGNSPLHF
15	TRBV6-5	CASSYRAGGDNEQFF
14	TRBV27	CASSLQTGGTGYTF
12	TRBV30	CAWTKGGHGYTF
14	TRBV6-1	CASSDHYSNQPQHF
14	TRBV5-1	CASSARDRGYEQYF
15	TRBV6-1	CASISQGQGSYEQYF
13	TRBV29-1	CSVSQTSAAEAFF
13	TRBV6-5	CASSLGQAYGYTF
14	TRBV19	CASNRVAVNTEAFF